This T cell receptor (beta chain) stems from a study of blood T cell repertoires in COVID-19. Study-wide context: The United States, Italy and Spain supplied acute and convalescent COVID-19 samples. Sources were T cells, B-cell-depleted T cells, or PBMCs; the material itself was cDNA or gDNA.

The CDR3 is made up of 14 amino acids. V dropped 6 bases and J dropped 2 bases, with 11 bases sitting between them. Germline values: CDR1 SNHLY, CDR2 FYNNEI. Authors' analysis steps: Researchers report that nucleated cell counts were estimated from reference gene primer amplification. Measured with immunoSEQ multiplex PCR; TCRdb has only the in-frame clones, and not every one. That table supplies the V and J calls and clone size; D and trimming were determined from the DNA. This sample has about 120,000 clones, with roughly 90% found just once. The specimen sequenced was peripheral blood. The clonotype comes from a man aged 45 to 65 with acute or convalescent COVID-19. The genes are TRBV2 and TRBJ1-5; possible D gene TRBD1, 6 bases. CDR3 coding DNA: TGTGCCAGCAGAGCCAGGGGTGGCAATCAGCCCCAGCATTTT. Encoded protein: CASRARGGNQPQHF. Full variable domain (missing parts from reference TRBV2 and TRBJ1-5): EPEVTQTPSHQVTQMGQEVILRCVPISNHLYFYWYRQILGQKVEFLVSFYNNEISEKSEIFDDQFSVERPDGSNFTLKIRSTKLEDSAMYFCASRARGGNQPQHFGDGTRLSIL.